The present T cell receptor beta chain was sequenced within a study of follicular helper T cells after annual influenza vaccination. Noted time point: 2015-2016 season, 7 days after influenza vaccination. Germline CDR1 ENHRY, CDR2 SYGVKD. The V end lost 7 bases, the J end lost 8 bases, and 24 bases lay between the germline ends. This CDR3 has 16 amino acids. The assay was immunoSEQ multiplex PCR, and TCRdb's table has in-frame clones only and misses some. The sample records under 7,500 clones, 88% being singletons. This sequence originates from an adult who received the influenza vaccine. V and J are TRBV10-3 and TRBJ2-1, with D possibly being TRBD2 (5 bases). This sample comprised CXCR5+ CD38- circulating T follicular helper cells from blood, obtained 7 days after influenza vaccination. Subset in this sample: circulating Tfh, non-naive CD4+CXCR5+PD-1+ (ICOS+CD38+ or ICOS-CD38-). The CDR3 loop is CAIKSGGKGWIDEQFF. The CDR3 DNA reads TGTGCCATCAAAAGCGGCGGAAAAGGGTGGATCGATGAGCAGTTCTTC.